This passage covers 10 T cell receptor beta chains from one sample sequenced in a study of blood T cell repertoires in COVID-19. Assay: immunoSEQ multiplex PCR; the TCRdb copy retains only in-frame clones and omits some. The sample includes some 350,000 clones, around nine tenths of them seen just once. The sequencing sample was made of peripheral blood. The receptors derive from a woman aged 70 to 79 with COVID-19, enrolled during active disease.

This rearrangement joins TRBV24-1 to TRBJ2-3, with 9 bases identical to TRBD1. Germline V gives CDR1 KGHDR, CDR2 SFDVKD. The CDR3 extends over 17 amino acids. V trimming: 1 base; J trimming: 3 bases; junction bases outside the gene matches: 7. CDR3 loop: CATSDLGQGKETDTQYF. The CDR3 DNA follows: TGTGCCACCAGTGATTTAGGACAGGGGAAGGAAACAGATACGCAGTATTTT.

The chain recombines TRBV21-1 with TRBJ2-5; the D call TRBD2 from the table was never checked on the DNA. TRBV21-1 is listed as a pseudogene. The CDR3 is made up of 15 amino acids. In nucleotides, the CDR3 is TGTGCCAGCAGCAAAGGTGGGCGGGGTTGGAAGACCCAGTACTTC. This codes for CASSKGGRGWKTQYF.

V is TRBV18 and J is TRBJ2-7; TRBD1 agrees at 9 bases. The CDR3 contains 15 residues. After removal of 3 bases from V and 7 bases from J, the junction contained 10 bases not matched to a gene. From germline, CDR1 is KGHSH and CDR2 LQKENI. CDR3 residues: CASSPLTGGSGEQYF. In DNA form, the CDR3 reads TGTGCCAGCTCACCTCTTACAGGGGGCTCGGGGGAGCAGTACTTC.

The chain is built from TRBV5-1 and TRBJ1-5; D gene uncertain. V was clipped by 2 bases and J by 3 bases, with 12 bases between them. The CDR3 covers 15 residues. Germline V gene sequence: CDR1 SGHRS, CDR2 YFSETQ. This CDR3 is CASSFSGGVNQPQHF. The DNA for the CDR3 is TGCGCCAGCAGCTTTAGTGGCGGGGTCAATCAGCCCCAGCATTTT.

The chain carries TRBV15 and TRBJ1-1; perhaps TRBD1 as D (6 bases). Between the trimmed V and J ends, which lost 0 bases and 2 bases, there was a span of 16 bases. Germline CDR1 LNHNV, CDR2 YYDKDF (reference sequence). The CDR3 length is 17 residues. CDR3 loop: CATSRDRTALSNTEAFF. In DNA form, the CDR3 reads TGTGCCACCAGCAGAGACCGGACAGCCCTCTCAAACACTGAAGCTTTCTTT.

The chain recombines TRBV14 with TRBJ2-2; TRBD2 aligns across 7 bases. Trimming at V came to 4 bases and at J to 0 bases, leaving 11 bases not matched to a gene. This CDR3 is 18 amino acids long. Germline lookup yields CDR1 SGHDN and CDR2 FVKESK. CDR3 loop: CASSRLAGVLTNTGELFF. The CDR3 DNA sequence: TGTGCCAGCAGCCGGTTGGCGGGGGTTCTCACGAACACCGGGGAGCTGTTTTTT. Looking up the rest from reference TRBV14 and TRBJ2-2 gives the full variable domain: EAGVTQFPSHSVIEKGQTVTLRCDPISGHDNLYWYRRVMGKEIKFLLHFVKESKQDESGMPNNRFLAERTGGTYSTLKVQPAELEDSGVYFCASSRLAGVLTNTGELFFGEGSRLTVL.

This clone was detected only a few times. V and J are TRBV11-2 and TRBJ1-3; TRBD1 is a possible D gene (6 bases). The CDR3 loop spans 15 amino acids. Germline CDR1 and CDR2: SGHAT and FQNNGV. The germline V and J ends were trimmed by 2 bases and 0 bases, with 8 bases remaining between them. The chain's CDR3 is CASSLRGGSGNTIYF. As DNA, the CDR3 is TGTGCCAGCAGCTTAAGAGGGGGCTCTGGAAACACCATATATTTT.

This chain links TRBV29-1 with TRBJ1-1; D may be TRBD1 (5 bases). This CDR3 region has 15 residues. Trimming removed 3 bases at V and 0 bases at J, with 14 bases between. Germline V gene sequence: CDR1 SQVTM, CDR2 ANQGSEA. CDR3 residues: CSVDRREVMNTEAFF. DNA of the CDR3: TGCAGCGTTGACCGCAGGGAAGTCATGAACACTGAAGCTTTCTTT.

V is TRBV7-2 and J is TRBJ2-3, with D possibly matching TRBD2 (6 bases). This CDR3 spans 18 amino acids. With 5 bases removed from V and 4 bases from J, the gap between germline ends came to 25 bases. The germline V gene has CDR1 SGHTA and CDR2 FQGNSA. CDR3 nucleotides: TGTGCCAGCAGCCCCATCTACCCTTGGGGGGTACCGGCAGATACGCAGTATTTT. It encodes CASSPIYPWGVPADTQYF. Combining the CDR3 with reference TRBV7-2 and TRBJ2-3 gives the whole variable domain GAGVSQSPSNKVTEKGKDVELRCDPISGHTALYWYRQSLGQGLEFLIYFQGNSAPDKSGLPSDRFSAERTGGSVSTLTIQRTQQEDSAVYLCASSPIYPWGVPADTQYFGPGTRLTVL.

The V and J genes are TRBV7-9 and TRBJ2-7; the D gene is possibly TRBD1 (5 bases). Germline values: CDR1 SEHNR, CDR2 FQNEAQ (reference sequence). There are 14 residues in the CDR3. V was shortened by 3 bases and J by 3 bases, with 12 bases between the two germline ends. CDR3 nucleotide sequence: TGTGCCAGCAGCTTCCTGGGGCCGAACTACGAGCAGTACTTC. Translation: CASSFLGPNYEQYF.